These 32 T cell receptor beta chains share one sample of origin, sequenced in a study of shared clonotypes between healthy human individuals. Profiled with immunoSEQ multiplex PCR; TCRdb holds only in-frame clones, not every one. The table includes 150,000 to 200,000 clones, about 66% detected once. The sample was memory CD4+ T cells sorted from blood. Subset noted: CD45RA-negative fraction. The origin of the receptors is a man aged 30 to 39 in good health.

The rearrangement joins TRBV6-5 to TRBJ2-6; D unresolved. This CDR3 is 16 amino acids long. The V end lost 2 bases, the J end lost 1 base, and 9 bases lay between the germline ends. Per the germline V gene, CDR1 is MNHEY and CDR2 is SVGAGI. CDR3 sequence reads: CASSYGWGSGANVLTF. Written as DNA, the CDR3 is TGTGCCAGCAGTTACGGGTGGGGTTCTGGGGCCAACGTCCTGACTTTC.

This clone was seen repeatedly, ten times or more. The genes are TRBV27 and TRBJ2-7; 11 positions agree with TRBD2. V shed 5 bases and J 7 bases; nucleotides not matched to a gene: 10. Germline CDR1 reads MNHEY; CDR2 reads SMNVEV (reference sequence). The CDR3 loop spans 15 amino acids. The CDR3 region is CASSQLAGGPREQYF. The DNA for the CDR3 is TGTGCCAGCAGTCAATTAGCGGGAGGGCCCAGGGAGCAGTACTTC.

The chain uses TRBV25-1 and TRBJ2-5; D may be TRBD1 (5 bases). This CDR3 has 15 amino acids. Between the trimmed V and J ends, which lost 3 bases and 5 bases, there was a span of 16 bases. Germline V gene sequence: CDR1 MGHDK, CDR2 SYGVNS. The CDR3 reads CASSDLRAKEETQYF. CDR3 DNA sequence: TGTGCCAGCAGTGATCTCAGGGCTAAAGAGGAGACCCAGTACTTC.

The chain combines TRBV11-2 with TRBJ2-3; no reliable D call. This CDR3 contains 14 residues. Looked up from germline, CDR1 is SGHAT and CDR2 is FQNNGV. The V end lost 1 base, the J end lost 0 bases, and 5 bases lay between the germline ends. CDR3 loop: CASSLVPSTDTQYF. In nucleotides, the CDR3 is TGTGCCAGCAGCTTAGTGCCCAGCACAGATACGCAGTATTTT.

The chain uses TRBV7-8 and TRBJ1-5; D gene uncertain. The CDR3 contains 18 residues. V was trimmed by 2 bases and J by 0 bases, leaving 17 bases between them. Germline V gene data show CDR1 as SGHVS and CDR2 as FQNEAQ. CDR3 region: CASSLILIKLYSNQPQHF. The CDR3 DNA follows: TGTGCCAGCAGCTTAATCCTCATCAAATTATATAGCAATCAGCCCCAGCATTTT.

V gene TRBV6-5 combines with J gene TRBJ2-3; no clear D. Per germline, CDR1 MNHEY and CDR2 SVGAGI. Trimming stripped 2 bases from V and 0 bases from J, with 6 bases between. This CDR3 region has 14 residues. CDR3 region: CASSYVASTDTQYF. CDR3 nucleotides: TGTGCCAGCAGTTACGTTGCGAGCACAGATACGCAGTATTTT.

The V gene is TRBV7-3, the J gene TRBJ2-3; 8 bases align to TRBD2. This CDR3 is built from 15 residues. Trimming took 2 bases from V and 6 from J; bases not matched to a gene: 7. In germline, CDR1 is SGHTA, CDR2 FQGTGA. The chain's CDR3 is CASSLGGRTGDTQYF. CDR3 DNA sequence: TGTGCCAGCAGCTTAGGCGGGAGGACCGGGGATACGCAGTATTTT.

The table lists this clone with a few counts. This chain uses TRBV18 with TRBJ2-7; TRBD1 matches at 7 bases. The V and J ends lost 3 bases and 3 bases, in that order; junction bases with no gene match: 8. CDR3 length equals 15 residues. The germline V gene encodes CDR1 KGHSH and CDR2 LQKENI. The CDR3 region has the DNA TGTGCCAGCTCACCGGCCGGACAGGCGTTCTACGAGCAGTACTTC. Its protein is CASSPAGQAFYEQYF.

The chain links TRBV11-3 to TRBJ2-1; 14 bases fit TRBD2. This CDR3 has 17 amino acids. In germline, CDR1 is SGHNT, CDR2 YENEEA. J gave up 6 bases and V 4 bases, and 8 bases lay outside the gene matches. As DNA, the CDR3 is TGTGCCAGCAGCTCTAGGGGGGGACTAGCGGGAGTCAATGAGCAGTTCTTC. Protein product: CASSSRGGLAGVNEQFF.

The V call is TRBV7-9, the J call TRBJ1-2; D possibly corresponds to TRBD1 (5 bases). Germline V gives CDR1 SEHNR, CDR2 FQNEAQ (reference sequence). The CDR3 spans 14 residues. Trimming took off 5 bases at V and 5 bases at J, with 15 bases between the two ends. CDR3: CASSKGAAFYGYTF. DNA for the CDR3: TGTGCCAGCAGCAAAGGGGCAGCCTTTTATGGCTACACCTTC.

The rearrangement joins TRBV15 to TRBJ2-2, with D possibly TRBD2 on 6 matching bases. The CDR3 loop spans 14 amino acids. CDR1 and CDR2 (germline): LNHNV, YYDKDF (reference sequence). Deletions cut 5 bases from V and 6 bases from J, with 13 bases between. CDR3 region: CATSWEVFSGELFF. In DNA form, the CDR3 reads TGTGCCACCAGCTGGGAGGTCTTCTCCGGGGAGCTGTTTTTT.

This CDR3 is CASSYVRDRAQETQYF. The CDR3 region has the DNA TGTGCCAGCAGCTATGTCCGGGACAGGGCCCAAGAGACCCAGTACTTC. The V and J genes are TRBV7-8 and TRBJ2-5; TRBD1 matches at 9 bases. Trimming cost V 4 bases and J 1 base; bases outside gene matches: 7. Per germline, CDR1 SGHVS and CDR2 FQNEAQ. The CDR3 totals 16 residues.

The CDR3 reads CASSLDLMRLADNEQFF. Written as DNA, the CDR3 is TGTGCCAGCAGCTTAGATCTTATGAGACTAGCGGACAATGAGCAGTTCTTC. The chain is built from TRBV11-2 and TRBJ2-1; TRBD2 agrees at 9 bases. With 0 bases clipped from V and 5 bases from J, the junction kept 8 bases outside the gene matches. Germline V gene sequence: CDR1 SGHAT, CDR2 FQNNGV. The CDR3 consists of 17 residues. Full variable domain (remainder filled in from reference TRBV11-2 and TRBJ2-1): EAGVAQSPRYKIIEKRQSVAFWCNPISGHATLYWYQQILGQGPKLLIQFQNNGVVDDSQLPKDRFSAERLKGVDSTLKIQPAKLEDSAVYLCASSLDLMRLADNEQFFGPGTRLTVL.

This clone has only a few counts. The CDR3 reads CASSSTGGVTEAFF. CDR3 nucleotide sequence: TGTGCCAGCAGTTCGACAGGGGGCGTGACTGAAGCTTTCTTT. The chain uses TRBV6-5 and TRBJ1-1; 10 bases are a match to TRBD1. CDR3 size: 14 residues. CDR1 and CDR2 from the germline V gene are MNHEY and SVGAGI. The V gene end was trimmed by 4 bases and the J gene end by 5 bases; junction bases not matched to a gene: 4.

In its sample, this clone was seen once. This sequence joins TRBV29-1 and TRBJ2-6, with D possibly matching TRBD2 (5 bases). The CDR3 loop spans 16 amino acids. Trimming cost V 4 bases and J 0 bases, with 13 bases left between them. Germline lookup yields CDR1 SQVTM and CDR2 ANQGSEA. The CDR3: CSVASGSSSGANVLTF. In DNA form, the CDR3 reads TGCAGCGTTGCCTCGGGGTCTAGCTCTGGGGCCAACGTCCTGACTTTC.

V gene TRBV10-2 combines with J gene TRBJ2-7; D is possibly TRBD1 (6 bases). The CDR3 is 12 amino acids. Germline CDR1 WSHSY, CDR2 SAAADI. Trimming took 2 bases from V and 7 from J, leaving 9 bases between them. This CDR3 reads CASSEPDREQYF. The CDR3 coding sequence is TGCGCCAGCAGTGAGCCGGACAGAGAGCAGTACTTC.

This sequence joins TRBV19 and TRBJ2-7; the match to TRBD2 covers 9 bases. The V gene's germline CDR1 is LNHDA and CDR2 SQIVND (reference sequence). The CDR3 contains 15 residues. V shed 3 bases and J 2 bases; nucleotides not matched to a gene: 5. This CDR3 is CASSIGAGGTYEQYF. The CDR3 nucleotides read TGTGCCAGTAGTATTGGAGCGGGAGGAACCTACGAGCAGTACTTC.

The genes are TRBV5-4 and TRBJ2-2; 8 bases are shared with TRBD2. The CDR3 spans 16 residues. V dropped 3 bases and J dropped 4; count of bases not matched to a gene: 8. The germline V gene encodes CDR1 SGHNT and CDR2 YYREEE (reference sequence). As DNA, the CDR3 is TGTGCCAGCAGCTCAAAATCGGGACTAGTCACCGGGGAGCTGTTTTTT. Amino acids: CASSSKSGLVTGELFF.

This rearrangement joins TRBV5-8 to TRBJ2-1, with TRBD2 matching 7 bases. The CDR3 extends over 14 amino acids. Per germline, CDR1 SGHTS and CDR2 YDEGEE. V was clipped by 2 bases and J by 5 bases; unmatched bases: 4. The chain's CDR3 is CASSLTSANNEQFF. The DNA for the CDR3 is TGTGCCAGCAGCTTAACTAGCGCCAACAATGAGCAGTTCTTC.

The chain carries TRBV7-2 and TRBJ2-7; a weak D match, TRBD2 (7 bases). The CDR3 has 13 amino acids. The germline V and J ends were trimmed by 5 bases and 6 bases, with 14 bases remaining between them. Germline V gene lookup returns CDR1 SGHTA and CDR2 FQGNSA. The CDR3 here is CASSPKGGGEQYF. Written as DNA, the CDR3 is TGTGCCAGCAGCCCCAAAGGGGGGGGCGAGCAGTACTTC.

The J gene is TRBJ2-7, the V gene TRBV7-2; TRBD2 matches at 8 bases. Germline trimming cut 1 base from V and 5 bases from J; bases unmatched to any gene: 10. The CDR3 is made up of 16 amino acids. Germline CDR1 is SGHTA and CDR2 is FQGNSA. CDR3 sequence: CASSLGLAGGGHEQYF. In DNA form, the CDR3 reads TGTGCCAGCAGCTTAGGTCTGGCGGGAGGTGGCCACGAGCAGTACTTC.

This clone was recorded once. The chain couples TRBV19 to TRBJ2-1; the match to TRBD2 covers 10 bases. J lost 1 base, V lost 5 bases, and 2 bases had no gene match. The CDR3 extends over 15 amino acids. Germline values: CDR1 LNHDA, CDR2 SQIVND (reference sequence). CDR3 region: CASSPTSGSYNEQFF. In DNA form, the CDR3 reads TGTGCCAGTAGTCCGACTAGCGGGTCCTACAATGAGCAGTTCTTC.

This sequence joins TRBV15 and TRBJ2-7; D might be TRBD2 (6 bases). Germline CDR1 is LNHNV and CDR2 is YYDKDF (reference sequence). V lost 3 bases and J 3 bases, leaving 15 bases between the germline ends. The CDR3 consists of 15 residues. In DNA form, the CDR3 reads TGTGCCACCAGCAGGGGAGGAGGGCAAAGCTACGAGCAGTACTTC. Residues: CATSRGGGQSYEQYF.

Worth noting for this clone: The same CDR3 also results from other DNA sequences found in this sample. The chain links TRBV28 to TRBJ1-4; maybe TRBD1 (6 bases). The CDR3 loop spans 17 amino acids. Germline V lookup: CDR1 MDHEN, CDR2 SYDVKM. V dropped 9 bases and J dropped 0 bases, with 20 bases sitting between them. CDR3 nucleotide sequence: TGTGCCAGTAGGAAACAGGGTGAAATGACAACTAATGAAAAACTGTTTTTT. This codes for CASRKQGEMTTNEKLFF.

The CDR3 nucleotides are TGTGCCAGCTCACCGTTAGCAGGGGGAGACTCTGGGGCCAACGTCCTGACTTTC. Protein product: CASSPLAGGDSGANVLTF. The chain joins TRBV18 to TRBJ2-6, with TRBD1 matching 7 bases. CDR1 is KGHSH and CDR2 is LQKENI in the germline V gene. This CDR3 spans 18 amino acids. The trim removed 3 bases at V and 0 bases at J, leaving 8 bases unmatched.

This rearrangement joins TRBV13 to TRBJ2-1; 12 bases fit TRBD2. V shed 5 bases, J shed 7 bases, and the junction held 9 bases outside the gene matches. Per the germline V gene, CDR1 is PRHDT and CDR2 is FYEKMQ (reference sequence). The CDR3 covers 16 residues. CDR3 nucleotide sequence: TGTGCCAGCAGCAAATCTAGCGGGAGGGCCAGGAATGAGCAGTTCTTC. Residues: CASSKSSGRARNEQFF.

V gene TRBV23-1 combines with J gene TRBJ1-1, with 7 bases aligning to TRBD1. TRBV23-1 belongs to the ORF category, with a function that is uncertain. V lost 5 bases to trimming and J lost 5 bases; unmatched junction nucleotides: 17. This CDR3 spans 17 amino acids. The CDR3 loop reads CASSAVNSDRDETEAFF. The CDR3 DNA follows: TGCGCCAGCAGTGCAGTCAACTCCGACAGGGATGAGACTGAAGCTTTCTTT.

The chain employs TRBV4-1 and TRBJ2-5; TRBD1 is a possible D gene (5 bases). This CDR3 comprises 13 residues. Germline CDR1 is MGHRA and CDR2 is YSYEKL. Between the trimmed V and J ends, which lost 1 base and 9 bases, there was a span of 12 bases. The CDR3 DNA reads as TGCGCCAGCAGCCAAGCCCTAGGGGTGGCCCAGTACTTC. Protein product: CASSQALGVAQYF.

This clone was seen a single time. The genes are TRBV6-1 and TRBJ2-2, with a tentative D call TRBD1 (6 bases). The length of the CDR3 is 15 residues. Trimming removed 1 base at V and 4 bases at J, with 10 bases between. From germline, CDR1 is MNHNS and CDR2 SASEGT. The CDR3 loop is CASSEDRVPTGELFF. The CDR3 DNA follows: TGTGCCAGCAGTGAAGACAGGGTCCCCACCGGGGAGCTGTTTTTT.

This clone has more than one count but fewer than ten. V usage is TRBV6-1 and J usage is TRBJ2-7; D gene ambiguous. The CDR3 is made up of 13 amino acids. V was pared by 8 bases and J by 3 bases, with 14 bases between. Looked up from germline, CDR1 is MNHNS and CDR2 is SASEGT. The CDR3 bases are TGTGCCAGCCGTGGACGACCGAACTACGAGCAGTACTTC. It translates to CASRGRPNYEQYF.

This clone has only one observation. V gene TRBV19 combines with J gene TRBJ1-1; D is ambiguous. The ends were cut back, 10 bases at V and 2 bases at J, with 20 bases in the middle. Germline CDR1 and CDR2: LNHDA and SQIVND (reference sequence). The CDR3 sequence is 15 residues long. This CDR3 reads CATSPRRGLNTEAFF. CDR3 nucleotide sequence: TGTGCCACCTCCCCTAGGAGAGGGCTAAACACTGAAGCTTTCTTT.

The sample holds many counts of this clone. The CDR3 DNA sequence: TGTGCCAGCAGTTATGAGCACTCTGGGGCCAACGTCCTGACTTTC. Its translation: CASSYEHSGANVLTF. The chain uses TRBV28 and TRBJ2-6; unclear D gene. V gave up 4 bases and J gave up 0 bases, with 7 bases separating them. The germline gives CDR1 MDHEN, CDR2 SYDVKM. The CDR3 loop spans 15 amino acids.